This T cell receptor (beta chain) was observed in a study of blood T cell repertoires in COVID-19. Study context: Donors in the United States, Italy and Spain gave samples during acute or convalescent COVID-19. PBMCs, B-cell-depleted T cells, or T cells were the source of the cDNA or gDNA that made up the material.

The germline V gene has CDR1 SGHVS and CDR2 FNYEAQ. The junction had 7 bases not matched to a gene; V was cut back by 3 bases and J by 4 bases. The CDR3 runs to 16 residues. Per the original data handling: It was from reference gene primer amplification that nucleated cell counts were estimated. The assay was immunoSEQ multiplex PCR, and TCRdb's table has in-frame clones only and misses some. Clone size and V and J calls were adopted from that table, with D and trimming inferred from the DNA. The sample lists approximately 180,000 clones, approximately 85% occurring once. This clonotype originated in a woman older than 75 with acute or convalescent COVID-19. V and J are TRBV7-6 and TRBJ2-5; 11 bases line up with TRBD2. Material: peripheral blood. This CDR3 is CASSFSLAGERETQYF. CDR3 coding DNA: TGTGCCAGCAGCTTCTCACTAGCGGGGGAAAGAGAGACCCAGTACTTC.